This TCR beta chain was sequenced in a study of blood T cell repertoires in COVID-19. Study-level background: From the United States, Italy and Spain came samples of acute and convalescent COVID-19. PBMCs, B-cell-depleted T cells, or T cells provided the cDNA or gDNA that made up the material.

Germline loops: CDR1 KGHSH, CDR2 LQKENI. This CDR3 is 16 amino acids long. The V end lost 1 base, the J end lost 1 base, and 13 bases lay between the germline ends. The repertoire was sequenced with immunoSEQ multiplex PCR; TCRdb's copy has only in-frame clones and lacks some. Among about 95,000 clones listed, 89% were seen once. This clone has only one observation. The TCR sequence derives from a man aged 60 to 75 with COVID-19, enrolled during active disease. The sequencing input was peripheral blood. The chain combines TRBV18 with TRBJ1-1, with D unresolved. The CDR3 DNA is TGTGCCAGCTCACCACTCTCCCTCGTGAGGAACACTGAAGCTTTCTTT. The encoded protein is CASSPLSLVRNTEAFF.